A single TCR beta chain is shown here with its context. This clone was found a few times. Its antigen is currently not known. Base qualities are not recorded, but no much larger clone differs from it by a single base. This entry is derived from a study of a mutant IDH1 vaccine in newly diagnosed glioma (dated by TCRdb to 2020 to 2022). A note on the overall study: Patients were given eight vaccinations, in weeks 1, 3, 5, 7, 11, 15, 19 and 23, which matched visits V03 through V10. In the chemotherapy-containing groups, vaccination started alongside temozolomide cycles, whereas in patients who had radiotherapy alone it started 4-6 weeks after radiotherapy. Of the approximately 29 treated patients, roughly 60% were male and around 40% were female, and a mean age of roughly 37 years was recorded. Prior to enrollment, standard therapy consisting of radiotherapy alone, temozolomide alone, or radiochemotherapy with temozolomide had been administered to patients, with the combination being received by most patients. Peripheral blood samples were drawn at six visits, namely V03 (baseline), V05, V07, V10, V12 and V13. Longitudinal TCRB deep sequencing was done for 25 to 30 treated patients, wherever samples were available for exploratory analyses.

From the germline V gene, CDR1 is KGHSH and CDR2 is LQKENI. The cysteine opens and the phenylalanine closes a CDR3 of 14 amino acids. This entry keeps only the CDR3 DNA: 42 bases, framed from base 1. Trimmed from V: 8 bases; trimmed from J: 4 bases; junction bases lacking a gene match: 10. Preparation of the library involved the immunoSEQ multiplex PCR assay. Rearranged TCR beta chain sequences were amplified with the hsTCRB Kit following the manufacturer's protocol. Sequencing of TCRB libraries was carried out on an Illumina MiSeq. The source study handled its data this way. The proprietary platform of the kit vendor was used for demultiplexing, trimming and gene mapping. TCRdb took this table from immuneACCESS and kept in-frame rearrangements with V and J called. Such tables lack part of the clones; where checked against another copy, unresolved V genes explain under half of the gap, and the rest is unexplained. V, J and clone size derive from that table, while D and trimming were established from the DNA sequence. In all, the sample holds roughly 28,000 clones, and roughly 90% of those were seen once. The biggest ten clones account for about 18% of the sample.

The full study reports these points: The authors stated that sample limitations prevented analyses of patient blood samples from being reproduced. Immune responses induced by the vaccine were seen in over 80% of patients across multiple MHC alleles. Selection of PBMC samples for TCRB deep sequencing was based on availability. Pseudoprogression appeared unrelated to alterations in the top peripheral T cell clonotypes detected by TCRB sequencing.

Taken with the paper, the label for time point translates to: week 5, during vaccination. Each vaccine dose, consisting of 300 ug of a 20-mer mutant IDH1 peptide in Montanide, was administered subcutaneously with topical imiquimod. All donors had newly diagnosed IDH1-mutant astrocytomas of WHO grade 3 or 4 that showed loss of nuclear ATRX. The samples were drawn from NOA16, a multicentre, single-arm, open-label phase I trial in Germany that tested a mutant IDH1 peptide vaccine in humans for the first time. Genomic DNA for TCRB sequencing was extracted from EDTA blood using the DNeasy Blood and Tissue Kit.

This clonotype was obtained from a man aged 18 to 29 with glioma. Here the chain combines TRBV18 and TRBJ2-7, with 8 bases matching TRBD1. The sequenced sample was PBMCs, obtained from a glioma patient whose treatment included an IDH1 peptide vaccine. Read as DNA, the sequence is TGTGCCAGCCAGGCCAGGGGGCAAGAGTACGAGCAGTACTTC. Its protein reads: CASQARGQEYEQYF.